This T cell receptor (beta chain) appears in the sequencing data of a study of Ad26.COV2.S vaccination and SARS-CoV-2 variants. In the study overall: Of the COV1001 trial arms, the Ad26.COV2.S arm included the donor.

Remarks on this clone: Its antigen is still unknown.

CDR1 and CDR2 (germline): SGHVS, FQNEAQ. Between the trimmed V and J ends, which lost 5 bases and 8 bases, there was a span of 18 bases. The CDR3 is 14 amino acids. The treatment is: roughly 18 received Ad26.COV2.S at low or high dose, single or two shots; 5 received placebo; per-sample allocation not given. At day 63 after the first vaccine or placebo injection, samples were drawn. The assay was immunoSEQ multiplex PCR, and TCRdb's table has in-frame clones only and misses some. The sample lists about 410,000 clones, more than 85% occurring once. Study outcomes and limitations: Individuals receiving vaccine had higher spike-specific TCR breadth than placebo recipients did.

This chain uses TRBV7-8 with TRBJ1-2; D is perhaps TRBD1 (6 bases). This TCR came from a person between 18 and 65 years old who received the Ad26.COV2.S COVID-19 vaccine or a placebo. This sample comprised peripheral blood, obtained in a trial of Ad26.COV2.S vaccine versus placebo. The CDR3 loop reads CASSLLTGTEGYTF. Here the CDR3 DNA reads TGTGCCAGCAGCCTCCTCACAGGGACCGAGGGCTACACCTTC.